This entry describes one T cell receptor (beta chain). The entry originates in a study of STAT5B mutations in CD4+ large granular lymphocyte leukemia. Produced via immunoSEQ multiplex PCR; TCRdb's table is partial and in-frame only. The sample lists about 26,000 clones; 81% were seen once. Germline assignment: CDR1 SGHRS and CDR2 YFSETQ. CDR3 length: 16 residues. V lost 0 bases, J lost 2 bases, and 14 bases lay in between. The source material was CD4+ T cells from blood buffy coats. The chain uses TRBV5-1 and TRBJ2-5; D not resolved. This TCR was recovered from a human donor in good health. The CDR3 DNA reads TGCGCCAGCAGCTTGGTTGGCAGTGGTTTACAAGAGACCCAGTACTTC. It specifies CASSLVGSGLQETQYF. Together with reference TRBV5-1 and TRBJ2-5, the CDR3 gives the full variable domain: KAGVTQTPRYLIKTRGQQVTLSCSPISGHRSVSWYQQTPGQGLQFLFEYFSETQRNKGNFPGRFSGRQFSNSRSEMNVSTLELGDSALYLCASSLVGSGLQETQYFGPGTRLLVL.